The 9 T cell receptor beta chains below come from one sample, sequenced in a study of cytomegalovirus exposure and HLA in healthy donors. With 60 Vbeta and 13 Jbeta primers, the PCR was carried out. Assay used: immunoSEQ multiplex PCR; TCRdb lists only in-frame clones, some missing. Among approximately 160,000 clones listed, 68% were seen once. The sequenced material came from PBMCs. All receptors come from a woman younger than 35 in good health and CMV-seropositive.

This clone was seen just once. This chain joins TRBV7-9 and TRBJ1-5; the match to TRBD1 covers 8 bases. CDR3 length: 16 residues. V shed 3 bases, J shed 2 bases, and the junction held 6 bases outside the gene matches. Germline CDR1 SEHNR, CDR2 FQNEAQ (reference sequence). The CDR3 reads CASSFGQGGGNQPQHF. CDR3 nucleotides: TGTGCCAGCAGCTTCGGACAGGGAGGGGGCAATCAGCCCCAGCATTTT.

The table lists this clone with a few counts. One end of the junction does not line up with germline, which may come from a read error. The chain carries TRBV6-6 and TRBJ2-3; TRBD1 matches at 7 bases. The V gene's germline CDR1 is MNHNY and CDR2 SVGAGI (reference sequence). This CDR3 is built from 15 residues. The CDR3 nucleotides are TGCGCCGCCGGAGGATTCGGGACAGATATAGATACGCAGTATTTT. Protein sequence: CAAGGFGTDIDTQYF.

V usage is TRBV27 and J usage is TRBJ2-3; no clear D gene. V shed 2 bases and J shed 5 bases, with 11 bases lying between them. This CDR3 is 14 amino acids long. CDR1 is MNHEY and CDR2 is SMNVEV in the germline V gene (reference sequence). CDR3 DNA: TGTGCCAGCAGTTTAAGACCCGCAGGAGATACGCAGTATTTT. Its protein product is CASSLRPAGDTQYF.

Only a few counts were recorded for this clone. The chain employs TRBV9 and TRBJ2-5, with a weak D call TRBD2 (6 bases). The tail of the sequence fits TRBJ2-7 better, so the J call may be wrong. Looked up from germline, CDR1 is SGDLS and CDR2 is YYNGEE. This CDR3 has 15 residues. Here the CDR3 reads CASSVDGGETYEQYF. The CDR3, as DNA: TGTGCCAGCAGCGTAGATGGCGGGGAAACCTACGAGCAGTACTTC.

The gene calls are TRBV6-5 and TRBJ1-2; 8 nucleotides align to TRBD1. The CDR3 sequence is 15 residues long. Germline V gene data show CDR1 as MNHEY and CDR2 as SVGAGI. J gave up 8 bases and V 5 bases, and 13 bases lay outside the gene matches. The CDR3 DNA is TGTGCCAGCAGTATAACCGGGACAGGTTCGCCCGGCTACACCTTC. It encodes CASSITGTGSPGYTF.

The chain is built from TRBV6-5 and TRBJ2-5; TRBD1 matches at 9 bases. V lost 6 bases, J lost 6 bases, and 8 bases stayed unmatched. The CDR3 totals 14 residues. Germline values: CDR1 MNHEY, CDR2 SVGAGI. The CDR3 DNA sequence: TGTGCCAGCAGGGAACCGGGACAGGGCAAGACCCAGTACTTC. Translation gives CASREPGQGKTQYF.

The chain's CDR3 is CASREAGGVGEAFF. CDR3 nucleotides: TGTGCCAGCAGAGAGGCAGGGGGCGTTGGTGAAGCTTTCTTT. The gene calls are TRBV2 and TRBJ1-1; TRBD1 matches 8 bases. Trimming at V came to 6 bases and at J to 7 bases, leaving 10 bases not matched to a gene. CDR1 is SNHLY and CDR2 is FYNNEI in the germline V gene. CDR3 length equals 14 residues.

V and J are TRBV10-3 and TRBJ2-7; no definite D call. The CDR3 is made up of 14 amino acids. Germline assignment: CDR1 ENHRY and CDR2 SYGVKD. The ends were cut back, 2 bases at V and 3 bases at J, with 11 bases in the middle. DNA for the CDR3: TGTGCCATCAGTGAGGGGCCAAACCTCTACGAGCAGTACTTC. This gives the protein CAISEGPNLYEQYF.

The chain carries TRBV2 and TRBJ2-1; TRBD1 aligns across 9 bases. Germline CDR1 and CDR2: SNHLY and FYNNEI. The CDR3 loop spans 13 amino acids. Germline trimming cut 7 bases from V and 7 bases from J; bases unmatched to any gene: 5. Here the CDR3 DNA reads TGTGCCAGCAAGGGACAGGGAAAAAATGAGCAGTTCTTC. This translates into CASKGQGKNEQFF.